Sequencing of this TCR beta chain was carried out in a study of shared clonotypes between healthy human individuals. Study summary: CD4 naive and memory got three plates each, CD8 naive two, CD8 memory one.

Points from the study as a whole: About 4.5% of naive CD4 clonotypes were common to a handful of donors.

Partitioning of CD4+ cells yielded a CD45RA+ naive subset and a CD45RA-negative memory subset. A word on this clone: Its matching antigen is unknown.

The data were produced by immunoSEQ multiplex PCR, yet TCRdb's version contains in-frame clones alone and is incomplete. The sample records about 1 million clones, around 76% being singletons. What was sequenced was memory CD4+ T cells sorted from blood. The subset is: CD45RA-negative fraction. This clonotype was sampled from a man between 18 and 35 years old in good health.

CDR3 protein: CASSFLAGGDSSYEQYF. DNA of the CDR3: TGTGCCAGCAGTTTCCTAGCGGGGGGGGATAGCTCCTACGAGCAGTACTTC. The genes are TRBV2 and TRBJ2-7; 12 bases match TRBD2. Germline trimming cut 5 bases from V and 0 bases from J; bases unmatched to any gene: 8. The CDR3 has 17 amino acids. Per the germline V gene, CDR1 is SNHLY and CDR2 is FYNNEI.